This T cell receptor beta chain was captured by sequencing in a study of brain metastases from non-small cell lung cancer. Overall study findings and caveats: Brain metastases had lower T-cell infiltration than primary tumors.

The CDR3 is made up of 15 amino acids. Germline V gives CDR1 KGHDR, CDR2 SFDVKD. J was trimmed by 4 bases and V by 6 bases; bases with no gene match: 5. In this sample, this clone turned up once. Its antigen is not known. Clones were read by immunoSEQ multiplex PCR, and TCRdb kept only the in-frame ones, dropping some. The data show under 2,000 clones, with around 84% seen just once and around 17% held by the top ten. The TCR comes from a donor aged 40 or older with non-small cell lung cancer. The chain combines TRBV24-1 with TRBJ1-5; 10 bases agree with TRBD1. Sample: primary lung tumor tissue. The CDR3 nucleotides read TGTGCCACCAGTACCGGGACAGGGGAAAATCAGCCCCAGCATTTT. This translates into CATSTGTGENQPQHF.